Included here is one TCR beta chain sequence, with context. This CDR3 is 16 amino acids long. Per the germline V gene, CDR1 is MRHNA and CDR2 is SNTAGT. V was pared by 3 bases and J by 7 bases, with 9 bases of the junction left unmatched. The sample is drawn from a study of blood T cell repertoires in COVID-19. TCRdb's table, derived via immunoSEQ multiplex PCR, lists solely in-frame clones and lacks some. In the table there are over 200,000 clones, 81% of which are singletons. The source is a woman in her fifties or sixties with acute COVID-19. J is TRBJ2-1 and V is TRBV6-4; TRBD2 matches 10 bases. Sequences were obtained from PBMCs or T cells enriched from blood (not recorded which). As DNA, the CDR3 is TGTGCCAGCAGTGAGTCTAGCGGGGGCATCGGTAATGAGCAGTTCTTC. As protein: CASSESSGGIGNEQFF.